Below are 12 T cell receptor beta chains sequenced from a single sample in a study of T cells in localized non-small cell lung cancer. TCRdb keeps only in-frame clones here, not all; method: immunoSEQ multiplex PCR. The profile shows approximately 4,000 clones, about a quarter of them singletons. This material consisted of lung tumor tissue, taken before any cancer treatment. These receptors came from a man aged 40-75 years with stage II lung adenocarcinoma.

This clone was detected only a few times. V gene TRBV6-8 combines with J gene TRBJ2-1; D possibly matches TRBD1 or TRBD2 (5 bases each). The V end lost 4 bases, the J end lost 5 bases, and 15 bases lay between the germline ends. The CDR3 covers 15 residues. Germline assignment: CDR1 MNHGY and CDR2 SAAAGT. In DNA form, the CDR3 reads TGTGCCAGCAGTTTCCGACCGGGACCCAACAATGAGCAGTTCTTC. Its translation: CASSFRPGPNNEQFF.

The gene calls are TRBV11-3 and TRBJ1-5, with a weak D call TRBD1 (6 bases). CDR3 length equals 15 residues. Deletions cut 5 bases from V and 4 bases from J, with 15 bases between. From germline, CDR1 is SGHNT and CDR2 YENEEA. CDR3 DNA sequence: TGTGCCAGCAGCCTGGGGGCGGCGGGGAATCAGCCCCAGCATTTT. This codes for CASSLGAAGNQPQHF.

This clone counts as medium-sized. This sequence joins TRBV9 and TRBJ2-2; D is perhaps TRBD2 (5 bases). The CDR3 totals 15 residues. Germline CDR1 SGDLS, CDR2 YYNGEE. V was shortened by 7 bases and J by 0 bases, with 13 bases between the two germline ends. As DNA, the CDR3 is TGTGCCAGCCTGGGATTGGGAGCGAACACCGGGGAGCTGTTTTTT. It specifies CASLGLGANTGELFF.

The chain couples TRBV6-8 to TRBJ2-2; TRBD2 matches 11 bases. Germline CDR1 reads MNHGY; CDR2 reads SAAAGT. J lost 0 bases, V lost 4 bases, and 1 base had no gene match. The CDR3 extends over 16 amino acids. CDR3 in DNA: TGTGCCAGCAGTTCACTAGCGGGGGCGAACACCGGGGAGCTGTTTTTT. Protein product: CASSSLAGANTGELFF.

This clone was seen only a few times. This rearrangement joins TRBV29-1 to TRBJ1-1; D unresolved. CDR3 size: 13 residues. The V end was cut by 2 bases, the J end by 0 bases, with 7 bases between. Germline-derived CDR1 and CDR2 are SQVTM and ANQGSEA. The CDR3 sequence: CSVEIVLNTEAFF. The DNA of the CDR3 is TGCAGCGTTGAAATTGTCCTGAACACTGAAGCTTTCTTT.

The sample holds a few counts of this clone. Here the CDR3 reads CATSRGMEVAGANVLTF. The CDR3 DNA is TGTGCCACCAGCAGAGGAATGGAGGTCGCCGGGGCCAACGTCCTGACTTTC. The rearrangement uses TRBV15 and TRBJ2-6, with a possible D match to TRBD2 (5 bases). The CDR3 extends over 17 amino acids. Trimming took off 1 base at V and 4 bases at J, with 14 bases between the two ends. Germline-derived CDR1 and CDR2 are LNHNV and YYDKDF (reference sequence).

The V and J genes are TRBV19 and TRBJ2-5, with D perhaps given as TRBD1 or TRBD2 (5 bases each). V lost 10 bases, J lost 6 bases, and 12 bases lay in between. The CDR3 has 11 amino acids. Germline V gives CDR1 LNHDA, CDR2 SQIVND (reference sequence). The CDR3: CATGGGQTQYF. Here the CDR3 DNA reads TGTGCCACCGGTGGGGGACAGACCCAGTACTTC.

This clone qualifies as medium-sized (0.01 to 0.1%). This sequence joins TRBV11-3 and TRBJ1-2; TRBD1 agrees at 7 bases. V lost 5 bases to trimming and J lost 3 bases; unmatched junction nucleotides: 9. The CDR3 contains 15 residues. CDR1 is SGHNT and CDR2 is YENEEA in the germline V gene. Here the CDR3 DNA reads TGTGCCAGCAGCCTCGGGACAGCGAATCACTATGGCTACACCTTC. Translating gives CASSLGTANHYGYTF.

A few counts support this clone. V is TRBV9 and J is TRBJ2-4; D perhaps matches TRBD2 (6 bases). CDR1 is SGDLS, CDR2 YYNGEE, per germline. The CDR3 totals 12 residues. Trimming took off 5 bases at V and 11 bases at J, with 14 bases between the two ends. In DNA, the CDR3 is TGTGCCAGCAGGGAAAGACTAGAGGTTCAGTACTTC. Translation gives CASRERLEVQYF.

A few counts support this clone. The chain has TRBV19 and TRBJ1-1; D not resolved. V lost 3 bases and J lost 6, with 8 bases in between. The length of the CDR3 is 12 residues. Per the germline V gene, CDR1 is LNHDA and CDR2 is SQIVND (reference sequence). CDR3 sequence (DNA): TGTGCCAGTAGTATTTCCGGCGCTGAAGCTTTCTTT. Translation: CASSISGAEAFF.

This rearrangement joins TRBV9 to TRBJ2-2; 7 bases match TRBD2. The germline V gene encodes CDR1 SGDLS and CDR2 YYNGEE. The CDR3 is 13 amino acids. V shed 4 bases and J 8 bases; nucleotides not matched to a gene: 5. CDR3 sequence reads: CASSWGGEGELFF. For the CDR3, the DNA is TGTGCCAGCAGCTGGGGAGGGGAGGGGGAGCTGTTTTTT.

In this sample, this clone turned up a few times. The CDR3: CASSWGQGLGEQYF. The CDR3 DNA is TGCGCCAGCAGCTGGGGACAGGGGTTGGGCGAGCAGTACTTC. The genes are TRBV5-1 and TRBJ2-7, with TRBD1 matching 10 bases. The CDR3 runs to 14 residues. Germline CDR1 and CDR2: SGHRS and YFSETQ. Trimming took 3 bases from V and 6 from J; bases not matched to a gene: 6.